These 28 T cell receptor beta chains came from one sample sequenced in a study of T-cell reconstitution after alpha-beta-depleted transplantation in children. For TCRbeta, the library was prepared with unique molecular identifiers. TCRdb ran MiXCR on the PCR reads and lists one entry per CDR3 protein. The table has 450,000 to 600,000 distinct CDR3 sequences, about a sixth seen once; the top ten hold more than 2.5%. The specimen comprised PBMCs from the stem cell graft donor, sampled from the stem cell graft. These receptors came from a human donor who donated a stem cell graft to a child with acute lymphoblastic leukemia.

This clonotype was observed a handful of times. This sequence joins TRBV20-1 and TRBJ2-1; 9 bases match TRBD1. CDR1 is DFQATT and CDR2 is SNEGSKA in the germline V gene (reference sequence). This CDR3 has 15 amino acids. Trimming removed 5 bases from V and 8 bases from J; junction bases left unmatched: 13. CDR3 bases: TGCAGTGCTCTGAGCCAGCGGACAGGGGTCGATGAGCAGTTCTTC. Translation: CSALSQRTGVDEQFF.

The V and J genes are TRBV20-1 and TRBJ1-2; 7 bases agree with TRBD1. CDR1 and CDR2 (germline): DFQATT, SNEGSKA (reference sequence). V shed 1 base and J 7 bases; nucleotides not matched to a gene: 15. The CDR3 contains 16 residues. The CDR3 DNA is TGCAGTGCTAGAGTAGGCAGGGGGAACAGTGCTAGTGGCTACACCTTC. Protein product: CSARVGRGNSASGYTF.

This chain joins TRBV20-1 and TRBJ2-3, with D perhaps TRBD2 (5 bases). Germline V lookup: CDR1 DFQATT, CDR2 SNEGSKA (reference sequence). This CDR3 is built from 15 residues. Trimming cost V 4 bases and J 0 bases, with 14 bases left between them. The CDR3 loop reads CSANPLTRSTDTQYF. The CDR3 nucleotides read TGCAGTGCTAACCCCTTAACTAGAAGCACAGATACGCAGTATTTT.

The chain links TRBV20-1 to TRBJ2-5; 7 nucleotides agree with TRBD1. This CDR3 has 12 amino acids. Unmatched junction bases numbered 6, after V lost 6 bases and J lost 5 bases. Germline CDR1 reads DFQATT; CDR2 reads SNEGSKA (reference sequence). CDR3 DNA: TGCAGTGCGCCCGACAGGGCTGAGACCCAGTACTTC. It specifies CSAPDRAETQYF.

The CDR3 reads CASGSGLAVYNEQFF. Written as DNA, the CDR3 is TGTGCTAGTGGGTCCGGACTAGCGGTATACAATGAGCAGTTCTTC. The chain couples TRBV12-5 to TRBJ2-1, with 10 bases identical to TRBD2. V lost 6 bases and J lost 4; bases outside the gene matches: 6. The CDR3 has 15 amino acids. Germline V gives CDR1 LGHNT, CDR2 FRNRAP.

The chain uses TRBV5-6 and TRBJ1-2, with no clear D. Trimming shortened V by 6 bases and J by 4 bases, and 16 bases separated the two germline ends. Germline CDR1 reads SGHDT; CDR2 reads YYEEEE. This CDR3 is 14 amino acids long. In DNA, the CDR3 is TGTGCCAGCACCCTACTCACTGACGCCTATGGCTACACCTTC. Its translation: CASTLLTDAYGYTF.

The chain is built from TRBV6-2 or TRBV6-3 and TRBJ1-5; weak D call: TRBD1 (5 bases). With 8 bases removed from V and 0 bases from J, the gap between germline ends came to 14 bases. Germline V gene sequence: CDR1 MNHEY, CDR2 SVGEGT. The CDR3 sequence is 15 residues long. CDR3 sequence (DNA): TGTGCCAGCGAGGGGTCTTTTCATAGCAATCAGCCCCAGCATTTT. Translation gives CASEGSFHSNQPQHF.

The rearrangement uses TRBV5-6 and TRBJ1-3; D is perhaps TRBD1 (5 bases). V shed 4 bases and J shed 0 bases, with 20 bases lying between them. Looked up from germline, CDR1 is SGHDT and CDR2 is YYEEEE. CDR3 length: 18 residues. CDR3 coding DNA: TGTGCCAGCAGCGCCCCGGGACTGTCTCCTATCTCTGGAAACACCATATATTTT. Translated: CASSAPGLSPISGNTIYF.

This clonotype was found a few times. The chain couples TRBV20-1 to TRBJ2-5; 7 bases are a match to TRBD2. This CDR3 comprises 16 residues. Germline V gene lookup returns CDR1 DFQATT and CDR2 SNEGSKA (reference sequence). V lost 6 bases, J lost 5 bases, and 18 bases stayed unmatched. For the CDR3, the DNA is TGCAGTGCCAAGCCGCGGGCTAGCGGACGCCTGGAGACCCAGTACTTC. Translated: CSAKPRASGRLETQYF.

The chain couples TRBV12-3 or TRBV12-4 to TRBJ1-1; weak D call: TRBD1 (5 bases). This CDR3 contains 13 residues. V gave up 3 bases and J gave up 6 bases, with 11 bases separating them. CDR3 coding DNA: TGTGCCAGCAGTTTTGGGGGGGTGGCTGAAGCTTTCTTT. Protein product: CASSFGGVAEAFF.

The chain couples TRBV7-9 to TRBJ2-1, with TRBD1 matching 7 bases. V lost 3 bases, J lost 7 bases, and 12 bases stayed unmatched. CDR1 SEHNR and CDR2 FQNEAQ come from the germline V gene (reference sequence). CDR3 length equals 16 residues. The DNA of the CDR3 is TGTGCCAGCAGCTTTTCACGGGACAGCCCTTTGAATGAGCAGTTCTTC. This encodes CASSFSRDSPLNEQFF. Supplemented by reference TRBV7-9 and TRBJ2-1, the full variable domain reads DTGVSQNPRHKITKRGQNVTFRCDPISEHNRLYWYRQTLGQGPEFLTYFQNEAQLEKSRLLSDRFSAERPKGSFSTLEIQRTEQGDSAMYLCASSFSRDSPLNEQFFGPGTRLTVL.

This clonotype was seen more than once but under ten times. The chain couples TRBV29-1 to TRBJ1-4; no definite D call. The CDR3 totals 16 residues. Germline V CDR1 and CDR2: SQVTM, ANQGSEA. Trimming left V 7 bases short and J 0 bases short, with 18 bases between. CDR3 sequence reads: CSARGPTPATNEKLFF. CDR3 DNA: TGCAGCGCCCGTGGACCGACCCCGGCAACTAATGAAAAACTGTTTTTT.

V gene TRBV10-2 combines with J gene TRBJ2-3, with a tentative D call TRBD1 (5 bases). Trimming left V 3 bases short and J 4 bases short, with 14 bases between. The CDR3 consists of 15 residues. The germline V gene encodes CDR1 WSHSY and CDR2 SAAADI. Here the CDR3 reads CASSDFPRGADTQYF. The CDR3 region has the DNA TGCGCCAGCAGTGACTTCCCTAGGGGTGCAGATACGCAGTATTTT.

The V gene is TRBV12-3 or TRBV12-4, the J gene TRBJ2-3, with TRBD1 matching over 8 bases. There are 16 residues in the CDR3. V was pared by 2 bases and J by 2 bases, with 6 bases of the junction left unmatched. The CDR3 loop is CASSLSWDRPTDTQYF. The DNA of the CDR3 is TGTGCCAGCAGTTTATCCTGGGACAGGCCCACAGATACGCAGTATTTT.

This clonotype came up a few times. The chain uses TRBV3-1 and TRBJ2-7; TRBD2 agrees at 10 bases. Germline V gives CDR1 LGHDT, CDR2 YNNKEL (reference sequence). Trimming removed 5 bases from V and 9 bases from J; junction bases left unmatched: 13. This CDR3 is 15 amino acids long. CDR3 coding DNA: TGTGCCAGCAGCGAGGGACTAGCGTTGACTCCAGGGCAGTACTTC. Protein: CASSEGLALTPGQYF.

V usage is TRBV19 and J usage is TRBJ2-2; possibly TRBD2 for D (5 bases). Per the germline V gene, CDR1 is LNHDA and CDR2 is SQIVND (reference sequence). This CDR3 spans 14 amino acids. Trimming shortened V by 0 bases and J by 8 bases, and 10 bases separated the two germline ends. In DNA form, the CDR3 reads TGTGCCAGTAGTATAGAGTGGAGAGGGGGGGAGCTGTTTTTT. Encoded protein: CASSIEWRGGELFF.

This chain links TRBV9 with TRBJ2-5, with TRBD1 matching 8 bases. V gave up 0 bases and J gave up 3 bases; unmatched junction bases: 4. CDR3 length: 15 amino acids. Germline values: CDR1 SGDLS, CDR2 YYNGEE. The CDR3 region is CASSVETGAEETQYF. The CDR3 nucleotides are TGTGCCAGCAGCGTAGAGACAGGGGCCGAAGAGACCCAGTACTTC. The full variable domain, with the rest looked up from reference TRBV9 and TRBJ2-5, is DSGVTQTPKHLITATGQRVTLRCSPRSGDLSVYWYQQSLDQGLQFLIQYYNGEERAKGNILERFSAQQFPDLHSELNLSSLELGDSALYFCASSVETGAEETQYFGPGTRLLVL.

Only a few counts were recorded for this clonotype. V gene TRBV4-1 combines with J gene TRBJ2-1; D uncertain. The CDR3 totals 12 residues. Germline V CDR1 and CDR2: MGHRA, YSYEKL. V lost 3 bases and J lost 9, with 9 bases in between. The DNA for the CDR3 is TGCGCCAGCAGCCACCCCAGTCCTGAGCAGTTCTTC. It specifies CASSHPSPEQFF.

This clonotype was seen only a few times. This chain connects TRBV20-1 to TRBJ1-4, with D possibly being TRBD1 (6 bases). The length of the CDR3 is 14 residues. CDR1 and CDR2 from the germline V gene are DFQATT and SNEGSKA (reference sequence). V was cut by 6 bases and J by 6 bases, with 17 bases left in between. As DNA, the CDR3 is TGCAGTGCGCGTAACAGGGTTTTTCATGAAAAACTGTTTTTT. It codes for CSARNRVFHEKLFF.

This chain joins TRBV5-1 and TRBJ2-1; 9 bases are shared with TRBD1. Germline-derived CDR1 and CDR2 are SGHRS and YFSETQ. This CDR3 spans 15 amino acids. The junction had 2 bases not matched to a gene; V was cut back by 4 bases and J by 0 bases. CDR3 residues: CASSKTGGSYNEQFF. The CDR3 DNA sequence: TGCGCCAGCAGCAAGACAGGGGGCTCCTACAATGAGCAGTTCTTC.

This clonotype was recorded a few times. CDR3 residues: CASSQGQGMVEAFF. The CDR3 nucleotides read TGCGCCAGCAGCCAAGGACAGGGGATGGTTGAAGCTTTCTTT. This rearrangement joins TRBV5-1 to TRBJ1-1, with 9 bases lining up with TRBD1. Germline V gives CDR1 SGHRS, CDR2 YFSETQ. The length of the CDR3 is 14 residues. V trimming: 4 bases; J trimming: 7 bases; junction bases outside the gene matches: 8.

The genes are TRBV18 and TRBJ2-1, with 9 bases lining up with TRBD1. This CDR3 is 17 amino acids long. The ends lost 3 bases at V and 3 bases at J; junction bases unmatched: 9. The germline CDR1 and CDR2 sequences are KGHSH and LQKENI. As DNA, the CDR3 is TGTGCCAGCTCACCTCCTTCGGGACAGGGAGGCTACAATGAGCAGTTCTTC. As protein: CASSPPSGQGGYNEQFF.

The chain couples TRBV2 to TRBJ2-4, with a possible D match to TRBD1 (5 bases). The CDR3 has 14 residues. V gave up 4 bases and J gave up 2 bases, with 9 bases separating them. From germline, CDR1 is SNHLY and CDR2 FYNNEI. CDR3 residues: CASSVQGTKNIQYF. The CDR3 region has the DNA TGTGCCAGCAGTGTCCAGGGTACCAAAAACATTCAGTACTTC. The full variable domain, completed using reference TRBV2 and TRBJ2-4, is EPEVTQTPSHQVTQMGQEVILRCVPISNHLYFYWYRQILGQKVEFLVSFYNNEISEKSEIFDDQFSVERPDGSNFTLKIRSTKLEDSAMYFCASSVQGTKNIQYFGAGTRLSVL.

The chain uses TRBV4-1 and TRBJ2-1; a possible D gene is TRBD2 (6 bases). Trimming removed 1 base at V and 7 bases at J, with 23 bases between. Germline loops: CDR1 MGHRA, CDR2 YSYEKL. CDR3 length: 18 amino acids. CDR3 protein: CASSQVGLIGSPGNEQFF. The CDR3, as DNA: TGCGCCAGCAGCCAAGTGGGACTCATCGGGAGTCCCGGGAATGAGCAGTTCTTC.

The chain has TRBV9 and TRBJ2-2; D uncertain. This CDR3 has 16 residues. Trimming left V 0 bases short and J 2 bases short, with 11 bases between. Germline assignment: CDR1 SGDLS and CDR2 YYNGEE. The CDR3 coding sequence is TGTGCCAGCAGCGTAGTTTCCCGGCCAAACACCGGGGAGCTGTTTTTT. This codes for CASSVVSRPNTGELFF. The whole variable domain, remainder taken from reference TRBV9 and TRBJ2-2, is DSGVTQTPKHLITATGQRVTLRCSPRSGDLSVYWYQQSLDQGLQFLIQYYNGEERAKGNILERFSAQQFPDLHSELNLSSLELGDSALYFCASSVVSRPNTGELFFGEGSRLTVL.

This rearrangement joins TRBV3-1 to TRBJ2-1; D unclear. Trimming shortened V by 7 bases and J by 9 bases, and 16 bases separated the two germline ends. The CDR3 has 13 amino acids. CDR1 LGHDT and CDR2 YNNKEL come from the germline V gene (reference sequence). The CDR3 nucleotides read TGTGCCAGCAACCGATCGCCCGAGCTTGAGCAGTTCTTC. Amino acid sequence: CASNRSPELEQFF.

The chain couples TRBV29-1 to TRBJ2-1; possible D gene TRBD1, 5 bases. The V end lost 5 bases, the J end lost 5 bases, and 25 bases lay between the germline ends. The germline CDR1 and CDR2 sequences are SQVTM and ANQGSEA. The CDR3 runs 17 residues. CDR3 nucleotide sequence: TGCAGCGTTTCTTCCGAGAAGGGGTCCGATTACAACAATGAGCAGTTCTTC. It is translated as CSVSSEKGSDYNNEQFF.

This rearrangement joins TRBV6-1 to TRBJ1-6; tentatively, D is TRBD1 (6 bases). CDR1 MNHNS and CDR2 SASEGT come from the germline V gene. Trimming pared 8 bases from V and 5 bases from J, leaving 19 bases between. CDR3 size: 16 residues. CDR3 nucleotides: TGTGCCAGCTGTAAGCGGGGGGGCCCGGATAATTCACCCCTCCACTTT. Its protein is CASCKRGGPDNSPLHF.